This T cell receptor beta chain was profiled in a study of T-cell reconstitution after alpha-beta-depleted transplantation in children. Findings of the study overall: A year post-transplant, T-cell counts and diversity derived mostly from newly produced T cells.

The CDR3 covers 17 residues. CDR1 and CDR2 (germline): DFQATT, SNEGSKA (reference sequence). The TCRbeta library incorporated unique molecular identifiers. TCRdb independently ran MiXCR on the PCR reads; one entry per CDR3 protein. The table shows about 440,000 distinct CDR3 sequences, with 43% occurring only once. With regard to this clonotype: The antigen remains unidentified. Possible read error: a much larger clone is one base away.

The chain uses TRBV20-1 and TRBJ2-5; 11 bases map to TRBD2. The TCR sequence derives from a girl aged 2 to 10 with aplastic anemia, due to receive a stem cell transplant. Specimen: PBMCs, collected before TCRalphabeta/CD19-depleted stem cell transplant. CDR3 coding DNA: TGCTGTGCTAGACCAGGTCACCGGGTAGCGGGAGGGGAGACCCAGTACTTC. It yields the protein CCARPGHRVAGGETQYF.